Listed here are 29 T cell receptor beta chains from one sample, sequenced in a study of cytomegalovirus exposure and HLA in healthy donors. 60 Vbeta and 13 Jbeta primers were used in PCR. TCRdb's table, derived via immunoSEQ multiplex PCR, lists solely in-frame clones and lacks some. The table shows fewer than 200,000 clones, with more than 9.5% occurring only once. The sequenced sample consisted of PBMCs. The origin of the receptors is a man aged 45 to 65 in good health and CMV-seropositive.

This clone has just a few counts. V and J are TRBV28 and TRBJ2-5; 12 bases are a match to TRBD2. Per the germline V gene, CDR1 is MDHEN and CDR2 is SYDVKM. The CDR3 is 16 amino acids. V lost 4 bases, J lost 5 bases, and 8 bases stayed unmatched. The CDR3 nucleotides read TGTGCCAGCAGTTCTCCTGGACTAGCGGGGTGGGAGACCCAGTACTTC. Encoded protein: CASSSPGLAGWETQYF. Using reference TRBV28 and TRBJ2-5 for the parts outside the CDR3, the full variable domain is DVKVTQSSRYLVKRTGEKVFLECVQDMDHENMFWYRQDPGLGLRLIYFSYDVKMKEKGDIPEGYSVSREKKERFSLILESASTNQTSMYLCASSSPGLAGWETQYFGPGTRLLVL.

V gene TRBV28 combines with J gene TRBJ2-5, with a weak D call TRBD1 (5 bases). This CDR3 contains 16 residues. V gave up 3 bases and J gave up 1 base, with 15 bases separating them. CDR1 MDHEN and CDR2 SYDVKM come from the germline V gene. The CDR3: CASSFRLGVSQETQYF. Written as DNA, the CDR3 is TGTGCCAGCAGTTTTAGATTAGGGGTCAGCCAAGAGACCCAGTACTTC.

The chain has TRBV5-1 and TRBJ2-3; 8 bases are shared with TRBD2. After removal of 4 bases from V and 5 bases from J, the junction contained 6 bases not matched to a gene. This CDR3 has 14 residues. CDR1 and CDR2 (germline): SGHRS, YFSETQ. CDR3 in amino acids: CASSLGTSKDTQYF. The CDR3 DNA reads as TGCGCCAGCAGCCTCGGGACTAGTAAAGATACGCAGTATTTT. The entire variable domain, with the rest obtained from reference TRBV5-1 and TRBJ2-3, is as follows: KAGVTQTPRYLIKTRGQQVTLSCSPISGHRSVSWYQQTPGQGLQFLFEYFSETQRNKGNFPGRFSGRQFSNSRSEMNVSTLELGDSALYLCASSLGTSKDTQYFGPGTRLTVL.

This clone was seen a handful of times. This chain uses TRBV4-3 with TRBJ2-1; 9 bases map to TRBD1. The germline V gene has CDR1 LGHNA and CDR2 YSLEER. Trimming at V came to 5 bases and at J to 4 bases, leaving 9 bases not matched to a gene. The CDR3 is 16 amino acids. CDR3 residues: CASSGRDRDGYNEQFF. CDR3 sequence (DNA): TGCGCCAGCAGCGGCCGGGACAGGGACGGGTACAATGAGCAGTTCTTC.

This clone showed up just a few times. The CDR3 loop reads CASSFEGARDTEAFF. CDR3 nucleotide sequence: TGTGCCAGCAGCTTTGAGGGGGCACGGGACACTGAAGCTTTCTTT. V gene TRBV5-4 combines with J gene TRBJ1-1; TRBD1 matches 7 bases. The CDR3 is 15 residues long. J was trimmed by 3 bases and V by 2 bases; bases with no gene match: 7. The V gene's germline CDR1 is SGHNT and CDR2 YYREEE (reference sequence).

Note on this clone: The CDR3 does not end in the conserved phenylalanine or tryptophan, so this is likely a read error. This rearrangement joins TRBV6-1 to TRBJ1-2, with 9 bases lining up with TRBD1. Germline assignment: CDR1 MNHNS and CDR2 SASEGT. The CDR3 contains 17 residues. V lost 0 bases and J lost 4; bases outside the gene matches: 9. The chain's CDR3 is CASSEAPQGANGYGYTV. The CDR3 nucleotides read TGTGCCAGCAGTGAAGCCCCACAGGGGGCGAATGGCTATGGCTACACCGTC.

The rearrangement joins TRBV10-3 to TRBJ2-5, with D possibly being TRBD2 (5 bases). The DNA end is a closer match to TRBJ2-7, so the J assignment may be wrong. The germline gives CDR1 ENHRY, CDR2 SYGVKD. The length of the CDR3 is 12 residues. CDR3 in amino acids: CAISEEGGEQYF. The DNA of the CDR3 is TGTGCCATCAGCGAAGAGGGTGGCGAGCAGTACTTC.

This chain uses TRBV4-1 with TRBJ1-1, with TRBD1 matching over 7 bases. V lost 5 bases, J lost 3 bases, and 12 bases stayed unmatched. CDR1 and CDR2 from the germline V gene are MGHRA and YSYEKL. CDR3 length equals 16 residues. CDR3 nucleotide sequence: TGCGCCAGCAGCTCCGCCCCAGGGGGAAGGGACACTGAAGCTTTCTTT. Translating gives CASSSAPGGRDTEAFF.

The rearrangement uses TRBV4-2 and TRBJ1-5; D is perhaps TRBD1 (6 bases). Germline values: CDR1 LGHNA, CDR2 YNFKEQ. V gave up 4 bases and J gave up 4 bases, with 14 bases separating them. This CDR3 spans 15 amino acids. In nucleotides, the CDR3 is TGTGCCAGCAGCCCCGAGGGGGAGGGTAATCAGCCCCAGCATTTT. Protein sequence: CASSPEGEGNQPQHF.

This clone turned up a few times. The chain joins TRBV15 to TRBJ1-5, with a tentative D call TRBD1 (6 bases). V was clipped by 3 bases and J by 7 bases, with 16 bases between them. There are 15 residues in the CDR3. Germline CDR1 and CDR2: LNHNV and YYDKDF (reference sequence). CDR3 nucleotides: TGTGCCACCAGCAGGGCACAGGCAGGGGTACAGCCCCAGCATTTT. It encodes CATSRAQAGVQPQHF.

The chain couples TRBV5-4 to TRBJ2-3; D is uncertain. The CDR3 spans 16 residues. The V gene's germline CDR1 is SGHNT and CDR2 YYREEE (reference sequence). Trimming left V 0 bases short and J 4 bases short, with 15 bases between. The chain's CDR3 is CASSLAPSNSADTQYF. DNA of the CDR3: TGTGCCAGCAGCTTGGCCCCTAGTAACTCCGCAGATACGCAGTATTTT.

This clone has only a few counts. The chain uses TRBV27 and TRBJ2-7; 10 nucleotides agree with TRBD1. V was pared by 4 bases and J by 0 bases, with 9 bases of the junction left unmatched. This CDR3 is built from 17 residues. Germline V gives CDR1 MNHEY, CDR2 SMNVEV (reference sequence). The CDR3 nucleotides read TGTGCCAGCAGTTCTTCCGGGACAGGGGTTCCCTCCTACGAGCAGTACTTC. It yields the protein CASSSSGTGVPSYEQYF.

The CDR3 DNA reads as TGTGCCAGCTGTAGCGCGAGGGACACTGAAGCTTTCTTT. Amino acids: CASCSARDTEAFF. The chain couples TRBV14 to TRBJ1-1; no clear D gene. Germline V gene sequence: CDR1 SGHDN, CDR2 FVKESK. This CDR3 has 13 residues. The ends were cut back, 8 bases at V and 3 bases at J, with 13 bases in the middle.

In this sample, this clone turned up a few times. The rearrangement links TRBV7-9 to TRBJ2-1, with 9 bases matching TRBD1. Germline V CDR1 and CDR2: SEHNR, FQNEAQ (reference sequence). CDR3 size: 14 residues. V gave up 3 bases and J gave up 8 bases; unmatched junction bases: 5. The CDR3 nucleotides read TGTGCCAGCAGCTTCAACAGGGGGCCGTATGAGCAGTTCTTC. Amino acid sequence: CASSFNRGPYEQFF.

The gene calls are TRBV6-1 and TRBJ1-2; TRBD1 matches at 8 bases. Germline CDR1 is MNHNS and CDR2 is SASEGT. The CDR3 runs to 14 residues. Unmatched junction bases numbered 6, after V lost 4 bases and J lost 5 bases. The CDR3, as DNA: TGTGCCAGCAGTGTGACAGGGGTCGCGTATGGCTACACCTTC. It encodes CASSVTGVAYGYTF.

The CDR3 region is CASSLRGTRSSDGYTF. The CDR3 DNA follows: TGTGCCAGCAGCTTGAGGGGGACCAGAAGTTCGGATGGCTACACCTTC. The rearrangement links TRBV7-2 to TRBJ1-2, with D perhaps matching TRBD1 (6 bases). This CDR3 has 16 residues. The germline V and J ends were trimmed by 3 bases and 6 bases, with 20 bases remaining between them. Germline V lookup: CDR1 SGHTA, CDR2 FQGNSA. Complete variable domain (other parts from reference TRBV7-2 and TRBJ1-2): GAGVSQSPSNKVTEKGKDVELRCDPISGHTALYWYRQSLGQGLEFLIYFQGNSAPDKSGLPSDRFSAERTGGSVSTLTIQRTQQEDSAVYLCASSLRGTRSSDGYTFGSGTRLTVV.

This chain connects TRBV5-1 to TRBJ1-1; D is possibly TRBD1 (5 bases). The CDR3 consists of 14 residues. Looked up from germline, CDR1 is SGHRS and CDR2 is YFSETQ. V lost 9 bases, J lost 1 base, and 16 bases lay in between. The CDR3 sequence: CATRIGGGNTEAFF. The CDR3 DNA reads as TGCGCCACCCGGATTGGGGGAGGGAACACTGAAGCTTTCTTT.

The chain couples TRBV4-3 to TRBJ2-1; D might be TRBD2 (6 bases). CDR3 length: 14 amino acids. V shed 4 bases and J shed 7 bases, with 14 bases lying between them. Germline V gene data show CDR1 as LGHNA and CDR2 as YSLEER. The CDR3 reads CASSPTARGNEQFF. In nucleotides, the CDR3 is TGCGCCAGCAGCCCTACGGCCCGGGGGAATGAGCAGTTCTTC.

The rearrangement joins TRBV19 to TRBJ1-5, with D unresolved. Germline loops: CDR1 LNHDA, CDR2 SQIVND (reference sequence). The CDR3 extends over 15 amino acids. V was clipped by 3 bases and J by 7 bases, with 16 bases between them. The chain's CDR3 is CASSIRTAWKQPQHF. The CDR3 coding sequence is TGTGCCAGTAGTATCCGTACAGCCTGGAAGCAGCCCCAGCATTTT.

This clone turned up a few times. The J gene is TRBJ2-7, the V gene TRBV5-1, with 8 nucleotides matching TRBD1. The germline V gene encodes CDR1 SGHRS and CDR2 YFSETQ. Germline trimming cut 4 bases from V and 2 bases from J; bases unmatched to any gene: 8. This CDR3 has 15 residues. CDR3 residues: CASSPRQGTPYEQYF. The CDR3, as DNA: TGCGCCAGCAGCCCACGACAGGGGACTCCCTACGAGCAGTACTTC.

This clone was detected a few times. The V and J genes are TRBV21-1 and TRBJ2-1; the table's TRBD1 call for D was not verified on the DNA. TRBV21-1 is given as a pseudogene. CDR3 length equals 16 residues. In nucleotides, the CDR3 is TGTGCCAGCAGCGAAAGACAGAGCAGCTCCTACAATGAGCAGTTCTTC. As protein: CASSERQSSSYNEQFF.

The gene calls are TRBV18 and TRBJ1-2; a weak D match, TRBD1 (5 bases). This CDR3 comprises 13 residues. V was clipped by 3 bases and J by 8 bases, with 13 bases between them. Looked up from germline, CDR1 is KGHSH and CDR2 is LQKENI. The DNA of the CDR3 is TGTGCCAGCTCACCGGGGGGAGCCCTGGGCTACACCTTC. This translates into CASSPGGALGYTF.

This clone has just a few counts. The chain is built from TRBV9 and TRBJ2-7; D possibly corresponds to TRBD1 (6 bases). This CDR3 has 14 amino acids. Germline V gene sequence: CDR1 SGDLS, CDR2 YYNGEE. V was clipped by 1 base and J by 7 bases, with 15 bases between them. For the CDR3, the DNA is TGTGCCAGCAGCGTAAGTGGACAGCTGGATGAGCAGTACTTC. This gives the protein CASSVSGQLDEQYF.

This chain connects TRBV13 to TRBJ1-1; no clear D gene. With 5 bases removed from V and 7 bases from J, the gap between germline ends came to 11 bases. The CDR3 runs to 12 residues. Germline-derived CDR1 and CDR2 are PRHDT and FYEKMQ (reference sequence). CDR3 nucleotides: TGTGCCAGCAGCGGAGCGGGCGATGAAGCTTTCTTT. It specifies CASSGAGDEAFF.

V and J are TRBV15 and TRBJ2-2; D ambiguous. Trimming stripped 0 bases from V and 6 bases from J, with 14 bases between. Per the germline V gene, CDR1 is LNHNV and CDR2 is YYDKDF (reference sequence). This CDR3 contains 16 residues. The chain's CDR3 is CATSRDSLAPAGELFF. CDR3 DNA sequence: TGTGCCACCAGCAGAGATTCATTGGCTCCTGCCGGGGAGCTGTTTTTT.

This clone was recorded a few times. The J gene is TRBJ1-6, the V gene TRBV7-9; weak D call: TRBD1 (6 bases). The CDR3 spans 18 residues. The V and J ends lost 0 bases and 4 bases respectively, with 16 bases between them. Germline-derived CDR1 and CDR2 are SEHNR and FQNEAQ (reference sequence). CDR3 nucleotides: TGTGCCAGCAGCTTAGCAACCCGCCCCACAGGGTATAATTCACCCCTCCACTTT. This gives the protein CASSLATRPTGYNSPLHF.

The rearrangement uses TRBV6-5 and TRBJ1-3; D remains unclear. Trimming left V 4 bases short and J 0 bases short, with 10 bases between. The CDR3 is made up of 15 amino acids. Germline-derived CDR1 and CDR2 are MNHEY and SVGAGI. The CDR3 DNA reads TGTGCCAGCAGTTTCACATCTAGCTCTGGAAACACCATATATTTT. Amino acids: CASSFTSSSGNTIYF.

The V and J genes are TRBV27 and TRBJ2-2; D may be TRBD1 (6 bases). V was shortened by 5 bases and J by 3 bases, with 16 bases between the two germline ends. The length of the CDR3 is 16 residues. Per the germline V gene, CDR1 is MNHEY and CDR2 is SMNVEV (reference sequence). In DNA form, the CDR3 reads TGTGCCAGCAGTGTAACCGGGACATCTTACACCGGGGAGCTGTTTTTT. The encoded protein is CASSVTGTSYTGELFF.

This clone occurred a few times. The J gene is TRBJ1-6, the V gene TRBV7-9, with 7 nucleotides matching TRBD1. The germline gives CDR1 SEHNR, CDR2 FQNEAQ (reference sequence). The CDR3 covers 14 residues. Trimming at V came to 5 bases and at J to 10 bases, leaving 8 bases not matched to a gene. The CDR3 loop is CASSLDRVKSPLHF. In nucleotides, the CDR3 is TGTGCCAGCAGCCTAGACAGGGTCAAGTCACCCCTCCACTTT.